This T cell receptor beta chain was sequenced for a study of cytomegalovirus exposure and HLA in healthy donors. The overall study: Researchers previously reported finding fewer than 140 million unique TCR beta sequences from 170 million or so T cells.

The J segment lost 0 bases and the V segment lost 0 bases, leaving 3 bases of the junction unmatched. The V gene's germline CDR1 is SGHVS and CDR2 FQNEAQ. This CDR3 is built from 17 residues. There are a few counts of this clone. The PCR was carried out with 60 Vbeta primers and 13 Jbeta primers. In the authors' workflow: Some 80 million unique TCR beta chains, 8.5 million to 14 million shared, were counted in a later analysis. Assay: immunoSEQ multiplex PCR; the TCRdb copy retains only in-frame clones and omits some. From that table come the V and J calls and clone size; the DNA was used to work out D and trimming. In the table there are about 31,000 clones, 40% to 45% of which are singletons.

This chain connects TRBV7-8 to TRBJ2-4; 9 positions match TRBD2. This TCR was recovered from a woman aged 45-65 years in good health and CMV-seronegative. Sequencing was carried out using PBMCs. The CDR3 nucleotides are TGTGCCAGCAGCTTAGCCCGACTAGCGGTAGCCAAAAACATTCAGTACTTC. Translating it yields CASSLARLAVAKNIQYF.